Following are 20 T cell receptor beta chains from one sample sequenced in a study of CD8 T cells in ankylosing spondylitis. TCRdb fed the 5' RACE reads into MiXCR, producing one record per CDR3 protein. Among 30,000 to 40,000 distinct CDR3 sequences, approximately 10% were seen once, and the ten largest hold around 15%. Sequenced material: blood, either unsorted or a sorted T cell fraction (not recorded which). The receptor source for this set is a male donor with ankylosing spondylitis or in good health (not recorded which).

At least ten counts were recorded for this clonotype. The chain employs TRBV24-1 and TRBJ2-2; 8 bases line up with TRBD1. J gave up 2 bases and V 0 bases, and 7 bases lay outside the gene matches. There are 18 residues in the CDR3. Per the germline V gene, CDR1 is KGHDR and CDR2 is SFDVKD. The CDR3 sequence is CATSDLRGTGTNTGELFF. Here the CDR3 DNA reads TGTGCCACCAGTGATTTGCGCGGGACAGGAACAAACACCGGGGAGCTGTTTTTT.

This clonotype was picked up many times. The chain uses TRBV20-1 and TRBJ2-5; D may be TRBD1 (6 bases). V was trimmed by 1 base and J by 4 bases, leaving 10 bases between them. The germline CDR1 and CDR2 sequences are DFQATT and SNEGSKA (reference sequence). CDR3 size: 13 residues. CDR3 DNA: TGCAGTGCTAGAGCAGGGGTGGGAGAGACCCAGTACTTC. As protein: CSARAGVGETQYF.

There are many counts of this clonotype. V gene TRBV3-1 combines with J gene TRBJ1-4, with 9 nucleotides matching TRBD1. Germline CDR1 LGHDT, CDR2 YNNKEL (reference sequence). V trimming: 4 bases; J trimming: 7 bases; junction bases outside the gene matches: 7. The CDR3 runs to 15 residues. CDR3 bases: TGTGCCAGCAGCCCGAGGGACAGGGTGGCTGAAAAACTGTTTTTT. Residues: CASSPRDRVAEKLFF.

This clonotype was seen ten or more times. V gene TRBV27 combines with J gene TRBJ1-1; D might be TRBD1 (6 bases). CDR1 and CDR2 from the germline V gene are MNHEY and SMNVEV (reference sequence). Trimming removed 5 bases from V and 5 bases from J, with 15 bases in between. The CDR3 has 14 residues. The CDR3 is CASSPITGRTEAFF. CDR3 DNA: TGTGCCAGCAGTCCTATCACAGGGAGAACTGAAGCTTTCTTT.

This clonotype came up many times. The CDR3 DNA reads as TGTGCCAGCAGTTGGACAGCCGACTATGGCTACACCTTC. Translating gives CASSWTADYGYTF. The chain employs TRBV12-3 or TRBV12-4 and TRBJ1-2; tentatively, D is TRBD1 (6 bases). V lost 4 bases and J 3 bases, leaving 9 bases between the germline ends. The CDR3 sequence is 13 residues long.

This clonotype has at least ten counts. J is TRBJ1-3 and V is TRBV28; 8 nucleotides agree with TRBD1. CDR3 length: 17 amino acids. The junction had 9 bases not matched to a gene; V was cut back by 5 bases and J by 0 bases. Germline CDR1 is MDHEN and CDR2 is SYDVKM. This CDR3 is CASSRPGTGFSGNTIYF. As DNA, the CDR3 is TGTGCCAGCAGTCGTCCCGGGACAGGATTCTCTGGAAACACCATATATTTT.

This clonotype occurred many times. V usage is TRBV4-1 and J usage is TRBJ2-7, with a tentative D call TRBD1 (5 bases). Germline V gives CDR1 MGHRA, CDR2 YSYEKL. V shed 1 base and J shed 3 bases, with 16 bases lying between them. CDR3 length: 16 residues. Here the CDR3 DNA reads TGCGCCAGCAGCCAAGGGTTGGGGCCGTCTGGCTACGAGCAGTACTTC. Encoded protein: CASSQGLGPSGYEQYF.

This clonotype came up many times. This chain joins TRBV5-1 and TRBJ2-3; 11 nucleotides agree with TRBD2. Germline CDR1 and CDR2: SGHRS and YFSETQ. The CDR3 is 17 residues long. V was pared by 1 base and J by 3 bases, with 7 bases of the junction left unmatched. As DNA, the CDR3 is TGCGCCAGCAGCTTGCTCACTAGCGGGAGTTCGACAGATACGCAGTATTTT. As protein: CASSLLTSGSSTDTQYF.

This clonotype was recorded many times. CDR3 loop: CASSPGQGNQPQHF. The CDR3 DNA reads as TGTGCCAGCAGTCCGGGACAGGGGAATCAGCCCCAGCATTTT. This rearrangement joins TRBV27 to TRBJ1-5; 10 bases are a match to TRBD1. J was trimmed by 4 bases and V by 5 bases; bases with no gene match: 2. The CDR3 has 14 amino acids. Germline V CDR1 and CDR2: MNHEY, SMNVEV (reference sequence).

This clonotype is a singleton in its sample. The CDR3 nucleotides are TGTGCCAGAAGCTTGGAGCGGGGGGGCAATCAGCCCCAGCATTTT. Translating gives CARSLERGGNQPQHF. V gene TRBV5-3 combines with J gene TRBJ1-5; tentative D call: TRBD1 (5 bases). TRBV5-3 belongs to the ORF category, with a function that is uncertain. V was shortened by 0 bases and J by 2 bases, with 9 bases between the two germline ends. This CDR3 spans 15 amino acids.

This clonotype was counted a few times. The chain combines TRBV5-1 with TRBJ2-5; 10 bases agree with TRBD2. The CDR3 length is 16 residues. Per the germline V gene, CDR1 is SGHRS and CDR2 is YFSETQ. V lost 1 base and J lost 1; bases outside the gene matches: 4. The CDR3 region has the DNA TGCGCCAGCAGCTTGACAACTAGCGGGGTCCAAGAGACCCAGTACTTC. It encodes CASSLTTSGVQETQYF.

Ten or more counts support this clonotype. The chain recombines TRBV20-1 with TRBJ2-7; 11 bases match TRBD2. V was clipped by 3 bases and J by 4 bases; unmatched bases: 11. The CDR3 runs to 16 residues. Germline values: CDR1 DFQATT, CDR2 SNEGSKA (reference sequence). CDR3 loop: CSARPLTSGVNYEQYF. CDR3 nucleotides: TGCAGTGCTAGGCCCCTGACTAGCGGGGTGAATTACGAGCAGTACTTC.

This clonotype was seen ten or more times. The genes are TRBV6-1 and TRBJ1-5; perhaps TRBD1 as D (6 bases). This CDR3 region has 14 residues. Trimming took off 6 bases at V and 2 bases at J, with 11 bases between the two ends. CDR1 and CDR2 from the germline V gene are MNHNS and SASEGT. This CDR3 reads CASRPGARNQPQHF. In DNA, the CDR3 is TGTGCCAGCAGGCCAGGGGCACGCAATCAGCCCCAGCATTTT.

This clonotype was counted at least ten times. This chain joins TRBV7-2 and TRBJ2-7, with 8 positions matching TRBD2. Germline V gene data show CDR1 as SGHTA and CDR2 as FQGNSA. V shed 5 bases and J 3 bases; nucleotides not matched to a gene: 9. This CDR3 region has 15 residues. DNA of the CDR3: TGTGCCAGCAGCCCAACCGGGACTAGAATCTACGAGCAGTACTTC. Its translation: CASSPTGTRIYEQYF.

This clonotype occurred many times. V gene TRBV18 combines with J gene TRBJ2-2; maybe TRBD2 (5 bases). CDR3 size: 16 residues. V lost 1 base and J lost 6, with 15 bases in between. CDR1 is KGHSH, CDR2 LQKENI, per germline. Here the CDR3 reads CASSPQRPGTAGELFF. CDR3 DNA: TGTGCCAGCTCACCACAGCGGCCGGGCACCGCCGGGGAGCTGTTTTTT.

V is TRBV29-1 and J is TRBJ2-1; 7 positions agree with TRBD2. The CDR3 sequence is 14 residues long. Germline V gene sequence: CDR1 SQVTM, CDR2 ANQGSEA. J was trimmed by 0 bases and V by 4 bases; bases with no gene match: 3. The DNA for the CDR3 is TGCAGCGTTGCCCGGGAGGACTCCTACAATGAGCAGTTCTTC. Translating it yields CSVAREDSYNEQFF.

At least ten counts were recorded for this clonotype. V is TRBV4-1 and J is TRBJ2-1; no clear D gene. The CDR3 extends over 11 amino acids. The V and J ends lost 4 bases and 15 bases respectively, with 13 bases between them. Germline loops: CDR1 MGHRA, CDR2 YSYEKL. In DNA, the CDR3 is TGCGCCAGCAGCCTGGGCCCGATTGCGTTCTTC. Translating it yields CASSLGPIAFF.

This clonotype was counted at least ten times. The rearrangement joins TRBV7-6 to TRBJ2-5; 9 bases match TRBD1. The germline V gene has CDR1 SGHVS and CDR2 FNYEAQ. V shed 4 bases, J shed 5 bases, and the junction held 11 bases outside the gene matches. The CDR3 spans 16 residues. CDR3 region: CASSSGTGPLRETQYF. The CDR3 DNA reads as TGTGCCAGCAGCTCCGGGACAGGGCCGCTCCGGGAGACCCAGTACTTC.

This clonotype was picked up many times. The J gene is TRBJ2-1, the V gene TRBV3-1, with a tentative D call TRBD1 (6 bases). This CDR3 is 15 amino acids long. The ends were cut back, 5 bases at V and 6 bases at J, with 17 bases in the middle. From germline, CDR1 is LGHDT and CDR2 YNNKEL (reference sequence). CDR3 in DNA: TGTGCCAGCAGCTCCGAGGGGGAGTGGGGCAATGAGCAGTTCTTC. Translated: CASSSEGEWGNEQFF.

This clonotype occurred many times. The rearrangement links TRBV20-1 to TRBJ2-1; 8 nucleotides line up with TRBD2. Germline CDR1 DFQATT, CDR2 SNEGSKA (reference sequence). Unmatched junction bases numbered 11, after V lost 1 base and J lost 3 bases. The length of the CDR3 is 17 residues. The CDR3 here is CSARGAKRESNYNEQFF. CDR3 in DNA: TGCAGTGCTAGAGGCGCGAAGCGGGAGTCTAACTACAATGAGCAGTTCTTC.